A single sample gave rise to the 5 T cell receptor beta chains below, sequenced in a study of blood T cell repertoires in COVID-19. Profiled with immunoSEQ multiplex PCR; TCRdb holds only in-frame clones, not every one. Seen here are a few hundred thousand clones, approximately 77% observed once, and the top ten hold 3.5% to 4%. Sequencing was done on a sample of peripheral blood. Source of these receptors: a woman older than 75 with acute or convalescent COVID-19.

This clone has just one count. This sequence joins TRBV9 and TRBJ1-3; 7 nucleotides agree with TRBD1. With 3 bases clipped from V and 0 bases from J, the junction kept 9 bases outside the gene matches. This CDR3 spans 17 amino acids. Germline V gives CDR1 SGDLS, CDR2 YYNGEE. The CDR3 region is CASSGRDRDSSGNTIYF. The DNA for the CDR3 is TGTGCCAGCAGCGGACGAGACCGGGACAGCTCTGGAAACACCATATATTTT. Full variable domain (rest looked up from reference TRBV9 and TRBJ1-3): DSGVTQTPKHLITATGQRVTLRCSPRSGDLSVYWYQQSLDQGLQFLIQYYNGEERAKGNILERFSAQQFPDLHSELNLSSLELGDSALYFCASSGRDRDSSGNTIYFGEGSWLTVV.

This clone was seen more than once but under ten times. V is TRBV30 and J is TRBJ1-5; D not resolved. Germline assignment: CDR1 GTSNPN and CDR2 SVGIG (reference sequence). Trimming left V 1 base short and J 7 bases short, with 14 bases between. CDR3 length: 14 amino acids. CDR3 coding DNA: TGTGCCTGGAGTGGGAGGTCGGGTGGGCAGCCCCAGCATTTT. This translates into CAWSGRSGGQPQHF. The full variable domain, in which reference TRBV30 and TRBJ1-5 provide the parts outside the CDR3, is SQTIHQWPATLVQPVGSPLSLECTVEGTSNPNLYWYRQAAGRGLQLLFYSVGIGQISSEVPQNLSASRPQDRQFILSSKKLLLSDSGFYLCAWSGRSGGQPQHFGDGTRLSIL.

This chain links TRBV28 with TRBJ2-7; 9 bases map to TRBD2. The germline gives CDR1 MDHEN, CDR2 SYDVKM. The ends lost 7 bases at V and 6 bases at J; junction bases unmatched: 10. The CDR3 runs 14 residues. The CDR3 loop reads CASKPGTSLTEQYF. The CDR3 region has the DNA TGTGCCAGCAAACCCGGGACTAGCTTGACCGAGCAGTACTTC.

The chain couples TRBV27 to TRBJ1-5; no definite D call. The CDR3 is made up of 15 amino acids. Per germline, CDR1 MNHEY and CDR2 SMNVEV (reference sequence). V dropped 0 bases and J dropped 4 bases, with 10 bases sitting between them. The CDR3 spells CASSLSSGNNQPQHF. CDR3 nucleotides: TGTGCCAGCAGTTTATCGTCGGGAAATAATCAGCCCCAGCATTTT.

This clone was counted a few times. This chain joins TRBV7-3 and TRBJ2-6; D call uncertain. The CDR3 loop spans 15 amino acids. Germline CDR1 reads SGHTA; CDR2 reads FQGTGA. The V end was cut by 5 bases, the J end by 0 bases, with 8 bases between. In nucleotides, the CDR3 is TGTGCCAGCAGCCCAGTCCTCTCTGGGGCCAACGTCCTGACTTTC. Its translation: CASSPVLSGANVLTF.